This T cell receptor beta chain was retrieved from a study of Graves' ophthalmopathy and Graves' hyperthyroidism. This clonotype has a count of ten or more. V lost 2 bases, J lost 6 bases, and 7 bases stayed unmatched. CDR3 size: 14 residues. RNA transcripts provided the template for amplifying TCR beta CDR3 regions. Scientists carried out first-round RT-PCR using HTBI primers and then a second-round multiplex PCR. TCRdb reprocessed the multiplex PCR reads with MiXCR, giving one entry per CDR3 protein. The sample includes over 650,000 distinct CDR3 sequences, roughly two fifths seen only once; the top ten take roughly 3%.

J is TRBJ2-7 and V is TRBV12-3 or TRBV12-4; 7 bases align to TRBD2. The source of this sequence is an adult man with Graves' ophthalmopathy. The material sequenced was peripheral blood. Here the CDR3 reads CASSLPGGVGEQYF. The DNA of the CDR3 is TGTGCCAGCAGTTTACCGGGGGGTGTCGGCGAGCAGTACTTC.